This TCR beta chain is drawn from a study of blood T cell repertoires in COVID-19. In the original processing: Amplification of reference gene primers provided the estimated nucleated cell counts. Method: immunoSEQ multiplex PCR; TCRdb's copy keeps in-frame clones and lacks some. V, J and clone size are taken as reported in that table, and D and trimming were inferred from the DNA itself. The sample has 450,000 to 500,000 clones, more than 85% seen once; the top ten hold approximately 8.3%. Cohorts were determined from participant-reported clinical history. Resolution of symptoms, clearance, or two negative PCRs was present in recovered Cohort 3 donors. This CDR3 region has 15 residues. Trimming cost V 0 bases and J 6 bases, with 9 bases left between them. Per the germline V gene, CDR1 is SGHVS and CDR2 is FQNEAQ.

The rearrangement links TRBV7-8 to TRBJ1-6; unclear D gene. The source material was PBMCs or T cells enriched from blood (not recorded which). The sequence was obtained from an older woman who had recovered from COVID-19. In DNA form, the CDR3 reads TGTGCCAGCAGCTTAGCGGCCGTTATTAATTCACCCCTCCACTTT. It codes for CASSLAAVINSPLHF.